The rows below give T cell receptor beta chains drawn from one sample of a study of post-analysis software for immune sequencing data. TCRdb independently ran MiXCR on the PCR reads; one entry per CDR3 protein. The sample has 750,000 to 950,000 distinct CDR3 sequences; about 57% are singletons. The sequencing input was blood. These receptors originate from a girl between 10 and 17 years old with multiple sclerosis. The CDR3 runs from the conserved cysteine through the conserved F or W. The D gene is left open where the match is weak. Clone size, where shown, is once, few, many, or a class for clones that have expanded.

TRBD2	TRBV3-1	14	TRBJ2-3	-	TGTGCCAGCAGCCTCCCAGCGGGACGCAACACGCAGTATTTT	CASSLPAGRNTQYF
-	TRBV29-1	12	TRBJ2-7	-	TGCAGCGTCTGGGACGGCACCTACGAGCAGTACTTC	CSVWDGTYEQYF
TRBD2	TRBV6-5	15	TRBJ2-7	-	TGTGCCAGCAGTTACCGAGGGACTAGCTTCCACGAGCAGTACTTC	CASSYRGTSFHEQYF
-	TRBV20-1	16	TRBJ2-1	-	TGCAGTGCTCGGAGCGAGGGGGGGATTTCTTTCGGTGAGCAGTTCTTC	CSARSEGGISFGEQFF
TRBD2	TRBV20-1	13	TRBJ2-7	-	TGCAGTGCTAAACGGACTAGCGGGGTTGCCCAGTACTTC	CSAKRTSGVAQYF
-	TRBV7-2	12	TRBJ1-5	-	TGTGCCAGCAGCTTACCTAATCAGCCCCAGCATTTT	CASSLPNQPQHF
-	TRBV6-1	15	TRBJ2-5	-	TGTGCCAGCAGCCTTGAGGGGGTGATAAGACAGGCCCAGTACTTC	CASSLEGVIRQAQYF
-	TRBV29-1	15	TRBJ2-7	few	TGCAGCGTTGATCGGCCGGAGGGGCGATTCGGCGAGCAGTACTTC	CSVDRPEGRFGEQYF
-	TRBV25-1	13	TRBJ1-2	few	TGTGCCAGCAGTGCCCCGGGTTTCTATGGCTACACCTTC	CASSAPGFYGYTF
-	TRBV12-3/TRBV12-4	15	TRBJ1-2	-	TGTGCCAGCAGTTTCGGCCAGGCCCGTGACTATGGCTACACCTTC	CASSFGQARDYGYTF
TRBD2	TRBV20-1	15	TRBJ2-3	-	TGCAGTGCTCTAAAACTAGCGGGGCACACAGATACGCAGTATTTT	CSALKLAGHTDTQYF
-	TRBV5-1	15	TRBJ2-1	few	TGCGCCAGCAGCAACAAGGACTGGTCCTACAATGAGCAGTTCTTC	CASSNKDWSYNEQFF
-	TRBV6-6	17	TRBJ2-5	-	TGTGCCAGCAGTTACCCTCGTTTTAGGACGATGGTGGAGACCCAGTACTTC	CASSYPRFRTMVETQYF
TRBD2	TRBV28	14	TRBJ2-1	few	TGTGCCAGCAGTTTAGCGGGGGGGCACAATGAGCAGTTCTTC	CASSLAGGHNEQFF
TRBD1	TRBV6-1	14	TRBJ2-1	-	TGTGCCACCGCTTGGGACAGGGGCTACAATGAGCAGTTCTTC	CATAWDRGYNEQFF
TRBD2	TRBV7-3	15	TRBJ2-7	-	TGTGCCAGCAGCTTTATGGCGGGAGGCGGCTACGAGCAGTACTTC	CASSFMAGGGYEQYF
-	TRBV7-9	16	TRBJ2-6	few	TGTGCCAGCAGCTTCTCCCCAGGGTCTGGGGCCAACGTCCTGACTTTC	CASSFSPGSGANVLTF
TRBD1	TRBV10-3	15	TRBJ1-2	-	TGTGCCATCAGTACTACAGGGGGCGACTACTATGGCTACACCTTC	CAISTTGGDYYGYTF
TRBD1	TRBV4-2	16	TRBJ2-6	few	TGTGCCAGCAGCCGGGACAGTCCCTCTGGGGCCAACGTCCTGACTTTC	CASSRDSPSGANVLTF
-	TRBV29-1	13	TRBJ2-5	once	TGCGGCTTCTACGGGACTCTCGAGAAGACCCAGTACTTC	CGFYGTLEKTQYF
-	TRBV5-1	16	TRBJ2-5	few	TGCGCCAGCAGCCCGGACGAATTCAGCCAACGAGAGACCCAGTACTTC	CASSPDEFSQRETQYF
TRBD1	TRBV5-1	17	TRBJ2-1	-	TGCGCCAGCAGCTTAAAACCCGGGACAGGGGGTTACAATGAGCAGTTCTTC	CASSLKPGTGGYNEQFF
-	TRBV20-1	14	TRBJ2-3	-	TGCAGTGCTTCGGTAGTCTCCTCCACAGATACGCAGTATTTT	CSASVVSSTDTQYF